Described below is a single TCR beta chain sequence and its context. No antigen is known for it. The table came from immunoSEQ multiplex PCR; TCRdb's copy has only in-frame clones and leaves some out. The sample includes 65,000 to 75,000 clones, around four fifths of them seen just once. The data originate from a study of T cell responses to AZD1222 COVID-19 vaccine. Whole-study context: Second doses at about 4 or about 12 weeks were pooled.

Study-wide points: Repertoires were collected only later (after the peak T cell response had occurred). Spike-specific TCR repertoires showed rising breadth and depth after two AZD1222 doses.

The germline V gene encodes CDR1 MGHRA and CDR2 YSYEKL. V was pared by 3 bases and J by 6 bases, with 11 bases of the junction left unmatched. The CDR3 runs to 17 residues. The sequencing used peripheral blood, collected on day 0 of AZD1222 vaccination. The clonotype originates from an adult in good health. J is TRBJ2-1 and V is TRBV4-1, with 10 bases that match TRBD2. The CDR3 is CASSHPKVSGGANEQFF. Here the CDR3 DNA reads TGCGCCAGCAGCCACCCAAAGGTCAGCGGGGGGGCCAATGAGCAGTTCTTC.